The rows below give T cell receptor beta chains drawn from one sample of a study of shared clonotypes between healthy human individuals. Sequenced by immunoSEQ multiplex PCR; TCRdb stores in-frame clones only, minus some. The sample shows approximately 1,000,000 clones, 70% to 85% of them seen only once. The sample consisted of memory CD4+ T cells from PBMCs. These receptors all come from a young man in good health. Some clones in this sample may be carry-over from other donors' samples. The CDR3 runs from the conserved cysteine through the conserved F or W. A D gene is named only where the DNA matches it firmly. The size entry is marked missing in some rows and otherwise reads once, few, many or a size class.

clone_size	d_call	v_call	j_call	cdr3_aa	cdr3_nt
.	.	TRBV5-1	TRBJ1-4	CASSLNSFGNEKLFF	TGCGCCAGCAGCTTGAATTCCTTTGGCAATGAAAAACTGTTTTTT
.	.	TRBV28	TRBJ2-5	CASSLSGAQETQYF	TGTGCCAGCAGTTTATCCGGGGCCCAAGAGACCCAGTACTTC
few	.	TRBV7-7	TRBJ1-3	CASSSTERSSIYF	TGTGCCAGCAGCTCCACCGAAAGGAGTTCCATATATTTT
few	.	TRBV21-1	TRBJ1-5	CASSKTPSGTGAPGRSQPQHF	TGTGCCAGCAGCAAGACCCCAAGTGGGACAGGGGCCCCAGGTCGTAGTCAGCCCCAGCATTTT
.	TRBD1	TRBV19	TRBJ2-7	CASGRDRDSYEQYF	TGTGCCAGTGGCCGGGACAGGGACTCCTACGAGCAGTACTTC
.	TRBD2	TRBV6-6	TRBJ2-2	CASKAGGPGTGELFF	TGTGCCAGCAAGGCGGGAGGGCCGGGGACCGGGGAGCTGTTTTTT
few	.	TRBV6-1	TRBJ2-6	CASSNRNSGANVLTF	TGTGCCAGCAGTAACCGGAACTCTGGGGCCAACGTCCTGACTTTC
few	TRBD1	TRBV7-9	TRBJ1-1	CASSLWTGGKDTEAFF	TGTGCCAGCAGCCTGTGGACAGGGGGTAAGGACACTGAAGCTTTCTTT
.	TRBD1	TRBV7-9	TRBJ1-1	CASSYQGGNTEAFF	TGTGCCAGCAGCTACCAGGGGGGGAACACTGAAGCTTTCTTT
.	.	TRBV6-5	TRBJ1-1	CASSRLGDTEAFF	TGTGCCAGCAGTAGGTTGGGGGACACTGAAGCTTTCTTT
.	.	TRBV5-5	TRBJ1-1	CASSLMLNTEAFF	TGTGCCAGCAGCTTGATGCTGAACACTGAAGCTTTCTTT
.	.	TRBV5-4	TRBJ2-1	CASSLGTPRGNEQFF	TGTGCCAGCAGCTTGGGGACGCCGAGGGGAAATGAGCAGTTCTTC
.	TRBD1	TRBV7-9	TRBJ2-5	CASSSYSGQGLQETQYF	TGTGCCAGCAGCTCCTACTCGGGACAGGGGTTGCAAGAGACCCAGTACTTC
.	TRBD2	TRBV7-3	TRBJ2-3	CASSLAGPDTQYF	TGTGCCAGCAGCCTAGCGGGACCAGATACGCAGTATTTT
.	.	TRBV2	TRBJ2-4	CASSEGGQNIQYF	TGTGCCAGCAGTGAAGGGGGGCAAAACATTCAGTACTTC
.	TRBD2	TRBV7-2	TRBJ2-5	CASTEGGRPKTQYF	TGTGCCAGCACCGAAGGCGGGAGGCCGAAGACCCAGTACTTC
.	.	TRBV7-8	TRBJ2-7	CASSPLVGASYEQYF	TGTGCCAGCAGCCCCCTGGTGGGGGCCTCCTACGAGCAGTACTTC
.	TRBD1	TRBV25-1	TRBJ2-2	CASSDLAQGQSGELFF	TGTGCCAGCAGTGACCTAGCCCAGGGACAGTCCGGGGAGCTGTTTTTT
.	.	TRBV20-1	TRBJ2-1	CSAPSDTEQFF	TGCAGTGCGCCGTCGGACACTGAGCAGTTCTTC
.	.	TRBV7-2	TRBJ1-1	CASSYERTEAFF	TGTGCCAGCAGCTACGAGAGAACTGAAGCTTTCTTT
.	TRBD1	TRBV27	TRBJ2-2	CASSLDRVVTGELFF	TGTGCCAGCAGTTTAGACAGGGTAGTTACCGGGGAGCTGTTTTTT
.	.	TRBV28	TRBJ2-2	CASSSPTGTTNTGELFF	TGTGCCAGCAGTTCCCCGACAGGGACTACGAACACCGGGGAGCTGTTTTTT
once	TRBD1	TRBV4-1	TRBJ1-1	CASSPGDRGMKAFF	TGCGCCAGCAGCCCAGGCGACAGGGGGATGAAAGCTTTCTTT
.	TRBD1	TRBV28	TRBJ1-2	CASEDGQVIYGYTF	TGTGCCAGCGAAGATGGACAGGTTATCTATGGCTACACCTTC
.	.	TRBV7-2	TRBJ2-5	CASSLAEAAQETQYF	TGTGCCAGCAGCTTAGCGGAGGCAGCCCAAGAGACCCAGTACTTC
.	TRBD2	TRBV28	TRBJ2-5	CASSPLALETQYF	TGTGCCAGCAGCCCACTAGCGTTAGAGACCCAGTACTTC
.	.	TRBV10-3	TRBJ1-1	CAIKRELNTEAFF	TGTGCCATCAAGAGAGAATTGAACACTGAAGCTTTCTTT
.	TRBD2	TRBV7-8	TRBJ2-1	CASSLGTSGVAWEQFF	TGTGCCAGCAGCTTAGGGACTAGCGGGGTAGCGTGGGAGCAGTTCTTC
.	.	TRBV6-5	TRBJ2-2	CASSYWAGELFF	TGTGCCAGCAGTTATTGGGCCGGGGAGCTGTTTTTT
.	.	TRBV4-2	TRBJ2-2	CASSQELQLTGELFF	TGTGCCAGCAGCCAAGAGCTTCAGCTCACCGGGGAGCTGTTTTTT
.	TRBD1	TRBV30	TRBJ1-2	CARSQGQNYGYTF	TGTGCCCGGAGTCAGGGACAGAACTATGGCTACACCTTC
.	.	TRBV6-4	TRBJ2-1	CASSETGGSYNEQFF	TGTGCCAGCAGTGAGACAGGCGGCTCCTACAATGAGCAGTTCTTC
.	.	TRBV5-1	TRBJ2-6	CASSPPESGANVLTF	TGCGCCAGCAGCCCCCCTGAGTCTGGGGCCAACGTCCTGACTTTC
.	.	TRBV11-2	TRBJ2-3	CASSNVLGTQYF	TGTGCCAGCAGCAACGTATTGGGTACGCAGTATTTT
.	TRBD1	TRBV7-2	TRBJ1-5	CASSQTGRGQPQHF	TGTGCCAGCAGCCAGACAGGGAGGGGTCAGCCCCAGCATTTT
.	.	TRBV5-1	TRBJ2-2	CASSSSTGYTGELFF	TGCGCCAGCAGCTCTTCTACAGGGTACACCGGGGAGCTGTTTTTT
.	TRBD1	TRBV5-4	TRBJ2-2	CASSGNRGPGELFF	TGTGCCAGCAGCGGAAACAGGGGCCCCGGGGAGCTGTTTTTT
once	TRBD1	TRBV7-9	TRBJ1-4	CASSLATGLGEKLFF	TGTGCCAGCAGCTTAGCGACAGGGCTGGGTGAAAAACTGTTTTTT
once	.	TRBV18	TRBJ2-5	CASSPRPTGMYQETQYF	TGTGCCAGCTCACCACGTCCAACAGGGATGTACCAAGAGACCCAGTACTTC
.	.	TRBV15	TRBJ2-2	CATSRDRYSREGFAGELFF	TGTGCCACCAGCAGAGATAGGTATAGTCGTGAAGGGTTTGCCGGGGAGCTGTTTTTT
.	.	TRBV7-3	TRBJ1-1	CASSLVGGIFSEAFF	TGTGCCAGCAGCTTAGTGGGGGGAATCTTCTCTGAAGCTTTCTTT
.	TRBD1	TRBV2	TRBJ2-5	CARSGTGQETQYF	TGTGCCAGGAGCGGGACAGGGCAAGAGACCCAGTACTTC
.	.	TRBV29-1	TRBJ2-5	CSAGGPSEQETQYF	TGCAGCGCTGGAGGGCCTAGCGAACAAGAGACCCAGTACTTC
.	TRBD1	TRBV28	TRBJ1-1	CASNPTGMNTEAFF	TGTGCCAGCAACCCGACAGGGATGAACACTGAAGCTTTCTTT
.	.	TRBV10-2	TRBJ2-1	CASSGTSGYNEQFF	TGCGCCAGCAGCGGTACTAGTGGGTACAATGAGCAGTTCTTC
.	.	TRBV10-1	TRBJ2-1	CASSECGRGRMFF	TGCGCCAGCAGTGAGTGTGGGCGAGGGAGGATGTTCTTC
.	.	TRBV28	TRBJ2-7	CASGSSGAVSYEQYF	TGTGCCAGCGGTAGTTCCGGGGCCGTTTCCTACGAGCAGTACTTC
few	.	TRBV6-1	TRBJ1-5	CASSELLGNQPQHF	TGTGCCAGCAGTGAACTACTCGGGAATCAGCCCCAGCATTTT
.	.	TRBV7-3	TRBJ1-2	CASTLPRGYGYTF	TGTGCCAGCACCCTTCCGAGGGGCTATGGCTACACCTTC
.	.	TRBV6-5	TRBJ1-4	CASSYRARDRDEKLFF	TGTGCCAGCAGTTACCGGGCTAGGGACCGAGATGAAAAACTGTTTTTT
.	TRBD2	TRBV7-3	TRBJ2-5	CASSSRAGVRETQYF	TGTGCCAGCAGCTCTCGGGCGGGAGTACGGGAGACCCAGTACTTC
.	TRBD1	TRBV5-4	TRBJ2-5	CASSPTGYQETQYF	TGTGCCAGCAGCCCGACAGGGTACCAAGAGACCCAGTACTTC